This TCR beta chain appears in the sequencing data of a study of neurological immune-mediated disorders. Overall study results and limits: In HTLV-1-associated myelopathy, TCR clonal expansion was greatest, and in multiple sclerosis it was least, below healthy controls.

After removal of 2 bases from V and 4 bases from J, the junction contained 6 bases not matched to a gene. Per the germline V gene, CDR1 is SGHDN and CDR2 is FVKESK. This CDR3 spans 18 amino acids. TCRdb reprocessed the 5' RACE reads via MiXCR and lists one record per CDR3 protein. Of about 30,000 distinct CDR3 sequences in the sample, approximately 6% were seen once. This clonotype was recorded at least ten times. As yet, its antigen is unknown. J is TRBJ2-1 and V is TRBV14, with 15 positions matching TRBD2. This sequence originates from a woman aged 45-65 years in good health. Sample: CD4+ T cells from blood. CDR3 in amino acids: CASSQPGLAGGAYNEQFF. The CDR3 DNA follows: TGTGCCAGCAGCCAACCTGGACTAGCGGGAGGGGCTTACAATGAGCAGTTCTTC.